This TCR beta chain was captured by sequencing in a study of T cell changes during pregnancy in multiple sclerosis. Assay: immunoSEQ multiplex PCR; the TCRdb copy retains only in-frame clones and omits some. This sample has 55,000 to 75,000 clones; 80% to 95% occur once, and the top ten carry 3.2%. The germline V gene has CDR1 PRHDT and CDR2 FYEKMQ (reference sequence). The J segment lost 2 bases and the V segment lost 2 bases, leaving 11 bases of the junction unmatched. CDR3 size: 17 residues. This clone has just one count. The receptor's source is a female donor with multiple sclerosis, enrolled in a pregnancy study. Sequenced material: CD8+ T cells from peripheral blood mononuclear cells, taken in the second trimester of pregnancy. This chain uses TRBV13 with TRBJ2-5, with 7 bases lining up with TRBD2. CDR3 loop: CASSLRSNQGGQETQYF. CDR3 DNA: TGTGCCAGCAGCTTACGCTCCAACCAGGGAGGGCAAGAGACCCAGTACTTC.